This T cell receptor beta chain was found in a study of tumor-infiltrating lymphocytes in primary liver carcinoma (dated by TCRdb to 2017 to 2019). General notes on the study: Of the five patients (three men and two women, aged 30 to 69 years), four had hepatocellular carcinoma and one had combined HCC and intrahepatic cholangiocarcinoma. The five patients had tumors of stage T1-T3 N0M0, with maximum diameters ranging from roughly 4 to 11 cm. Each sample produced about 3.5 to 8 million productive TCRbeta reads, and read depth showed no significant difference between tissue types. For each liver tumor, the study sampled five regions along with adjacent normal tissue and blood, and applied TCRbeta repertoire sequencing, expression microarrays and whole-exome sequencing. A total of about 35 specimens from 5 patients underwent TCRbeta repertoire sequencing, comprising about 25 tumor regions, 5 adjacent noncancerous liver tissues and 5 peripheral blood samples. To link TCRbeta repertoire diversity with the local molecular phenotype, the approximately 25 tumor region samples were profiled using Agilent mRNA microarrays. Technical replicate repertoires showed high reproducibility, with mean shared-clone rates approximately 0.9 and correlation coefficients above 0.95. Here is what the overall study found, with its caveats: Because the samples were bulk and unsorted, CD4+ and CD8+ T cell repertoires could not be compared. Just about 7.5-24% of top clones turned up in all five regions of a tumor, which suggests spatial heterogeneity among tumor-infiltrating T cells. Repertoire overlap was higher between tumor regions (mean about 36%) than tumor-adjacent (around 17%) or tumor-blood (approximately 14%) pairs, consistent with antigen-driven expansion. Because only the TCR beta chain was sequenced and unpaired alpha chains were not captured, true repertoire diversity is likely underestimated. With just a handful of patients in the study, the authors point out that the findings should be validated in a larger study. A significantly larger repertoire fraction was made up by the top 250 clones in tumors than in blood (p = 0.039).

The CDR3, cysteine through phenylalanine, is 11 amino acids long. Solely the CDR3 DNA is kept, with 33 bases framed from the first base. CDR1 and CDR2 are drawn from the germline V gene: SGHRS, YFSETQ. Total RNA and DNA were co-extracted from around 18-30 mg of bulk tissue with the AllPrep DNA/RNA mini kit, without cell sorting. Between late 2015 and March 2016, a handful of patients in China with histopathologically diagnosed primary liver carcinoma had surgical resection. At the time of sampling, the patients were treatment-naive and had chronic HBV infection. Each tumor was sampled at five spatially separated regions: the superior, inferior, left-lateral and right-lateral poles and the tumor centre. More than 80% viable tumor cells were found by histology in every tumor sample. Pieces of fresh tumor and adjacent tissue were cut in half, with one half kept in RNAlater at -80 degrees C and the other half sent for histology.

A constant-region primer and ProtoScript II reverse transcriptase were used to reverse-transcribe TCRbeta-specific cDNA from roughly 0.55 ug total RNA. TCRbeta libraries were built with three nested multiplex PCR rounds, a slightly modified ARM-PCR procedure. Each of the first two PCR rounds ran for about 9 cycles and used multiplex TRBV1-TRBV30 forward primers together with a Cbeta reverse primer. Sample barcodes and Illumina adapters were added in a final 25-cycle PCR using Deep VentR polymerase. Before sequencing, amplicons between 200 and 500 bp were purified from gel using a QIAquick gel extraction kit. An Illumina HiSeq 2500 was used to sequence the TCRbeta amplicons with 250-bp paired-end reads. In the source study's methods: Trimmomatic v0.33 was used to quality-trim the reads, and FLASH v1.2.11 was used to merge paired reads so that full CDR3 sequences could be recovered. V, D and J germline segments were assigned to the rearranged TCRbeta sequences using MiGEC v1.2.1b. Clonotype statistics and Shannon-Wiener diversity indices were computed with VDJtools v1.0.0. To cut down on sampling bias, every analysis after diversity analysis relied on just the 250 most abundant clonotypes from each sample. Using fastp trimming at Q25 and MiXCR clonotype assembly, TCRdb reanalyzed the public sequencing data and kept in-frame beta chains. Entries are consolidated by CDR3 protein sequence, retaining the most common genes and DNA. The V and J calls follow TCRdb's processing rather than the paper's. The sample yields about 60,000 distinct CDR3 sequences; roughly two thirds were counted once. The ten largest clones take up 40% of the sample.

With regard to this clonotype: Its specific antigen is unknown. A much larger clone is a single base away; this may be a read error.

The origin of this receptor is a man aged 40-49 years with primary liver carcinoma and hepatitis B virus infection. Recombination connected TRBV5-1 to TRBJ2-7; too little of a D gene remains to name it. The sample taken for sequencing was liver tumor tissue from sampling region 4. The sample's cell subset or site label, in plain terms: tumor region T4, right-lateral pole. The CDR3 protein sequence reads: CASSPGYVQYF. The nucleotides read TGCGCCAGCAGTCCCGGCTACGTGCAGTACTTC.